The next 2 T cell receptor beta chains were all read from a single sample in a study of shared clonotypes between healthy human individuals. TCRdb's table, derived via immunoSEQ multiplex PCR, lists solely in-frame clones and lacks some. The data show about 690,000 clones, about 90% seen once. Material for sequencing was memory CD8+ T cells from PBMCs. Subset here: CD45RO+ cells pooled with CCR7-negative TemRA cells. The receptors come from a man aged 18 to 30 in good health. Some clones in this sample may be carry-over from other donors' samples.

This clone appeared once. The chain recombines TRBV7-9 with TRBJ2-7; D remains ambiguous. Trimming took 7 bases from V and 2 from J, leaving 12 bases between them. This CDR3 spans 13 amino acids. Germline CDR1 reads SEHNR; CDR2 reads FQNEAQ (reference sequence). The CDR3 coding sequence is TGTGCCAGCACCCATGGCGGCACCTACGAGCAGTACTTC. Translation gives CASTHGGTYEQYF.

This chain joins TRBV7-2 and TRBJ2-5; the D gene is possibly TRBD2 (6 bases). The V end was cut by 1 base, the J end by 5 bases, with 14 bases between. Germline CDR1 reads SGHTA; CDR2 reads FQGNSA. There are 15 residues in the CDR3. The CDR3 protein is CASSLVVLRGETQYF. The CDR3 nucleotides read TGTGCCAGCAGCTTAGTCGTACTCCGGGGGGAGACCCAGTACTTC. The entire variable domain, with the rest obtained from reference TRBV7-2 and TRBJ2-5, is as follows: GAGVSQSPSNKVTEKGKDVELRCDPISGHTALYWYRQSLGQGLEFLIYFQGNSAPDKSGLPSDRFSAERTGGSVSTLTIQRTQQEDSAVYLCASSLVVLRGETQYFGPGTRLLVL.